The clone carrying this T cell receptor (beta chain) was detected only once. Antigen specificity is unknown. Trimming shortened V by 10 bases and J by 2 bases, and 12 bases separated the two germline ends. This CDR3 is 12 amino acids long. Germline V CDR1 and CDR2: SEHNR, FQNEAQ (reference sequence). This sample stems from a study of CD8+CD57+ T cells in acquired aplastic anemia. According to the study, genomic DNA was the template for TCR beta VDJ and CDR3 profiling. Via MiXCR, TCRdb re-called the reads, giving one row per CDR3 protein. The table has approximately 250,000 distinct CDR3 sequences, roughly 80% seen once. Sequencing involved patients with CD8+CD57+ cell expansion previously shown by flow cytometry. Study-wide findings and caveats: The same twenty-nine CD8+ CDR3 sequences occurred in patients and in controls.

The sequenced sample was sorted CD4+, CD8+, or CD8+CD57+ T cells (not recorded which) from PBMCs. The chain is built from TRBV7-9 and TRBJ2-7; TRBD2 is a possible D gene (5 bases). The clonotype comes from a human donor with aplastic anemia. CDR3 bases: TGTGCCACCGGACTCAGCACCTACGAGCAGTACTTC. It is translated as CATGLSTYEQYF. The full variable domain, completed using reference TRBV7-9 and TRBJ2-7, is DTGVSQNPRHKITKRGQNVTFRCDPISEHNRLYWYRQTLGQGPEFLTYFQNEAQLEKSRLLSDRFSAERPKGSFSTLEIQRTEQGDSAMYLCATGLSTYEQYFGPGTRLTVT.